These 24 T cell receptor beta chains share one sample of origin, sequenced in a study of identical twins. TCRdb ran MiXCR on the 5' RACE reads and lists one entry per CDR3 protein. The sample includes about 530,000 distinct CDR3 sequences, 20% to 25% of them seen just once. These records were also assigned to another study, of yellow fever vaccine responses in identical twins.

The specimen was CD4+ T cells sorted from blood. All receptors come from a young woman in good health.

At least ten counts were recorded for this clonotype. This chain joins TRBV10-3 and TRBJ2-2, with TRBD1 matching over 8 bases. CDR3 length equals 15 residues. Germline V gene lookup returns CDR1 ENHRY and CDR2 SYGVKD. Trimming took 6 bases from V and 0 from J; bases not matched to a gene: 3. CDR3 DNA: TGTGCCATCAGCCCACAGGGGGCGAACACCGGGGAGCTGTTTTTT. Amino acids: CAISPQGANTGELFF.

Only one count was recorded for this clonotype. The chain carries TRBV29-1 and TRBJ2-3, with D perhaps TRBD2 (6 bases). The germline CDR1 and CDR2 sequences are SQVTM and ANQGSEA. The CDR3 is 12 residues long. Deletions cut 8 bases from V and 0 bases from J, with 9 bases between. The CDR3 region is CSLGTSTDTQYF. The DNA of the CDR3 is TGCAGCCTTGGGACTAGCACAGATACGCAGTATTTT.

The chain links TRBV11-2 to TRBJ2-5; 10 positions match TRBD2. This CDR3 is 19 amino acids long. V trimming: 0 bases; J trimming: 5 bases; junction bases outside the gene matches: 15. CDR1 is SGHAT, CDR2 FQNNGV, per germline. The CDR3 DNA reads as TGTGCCAGCAGCTTAGAGCCATTCAGGGGACTAGCGTTAGGGGAGACCCAGTACTTC. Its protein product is CASSLEPFRGLALGETQYF.

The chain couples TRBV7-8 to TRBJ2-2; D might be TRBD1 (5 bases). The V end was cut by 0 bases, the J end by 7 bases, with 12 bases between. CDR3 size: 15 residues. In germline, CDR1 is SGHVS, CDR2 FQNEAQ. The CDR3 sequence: CASSLADSLVGELFF. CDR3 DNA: TGTGCCAGCAGCTTAGCCGACAGTTTGGTCGGGGAGCTGTTTTTT.

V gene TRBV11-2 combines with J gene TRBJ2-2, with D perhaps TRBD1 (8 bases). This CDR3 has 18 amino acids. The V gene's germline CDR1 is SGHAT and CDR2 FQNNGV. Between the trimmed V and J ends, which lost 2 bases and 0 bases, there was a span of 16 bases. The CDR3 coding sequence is TGTGCCAGCAGCTTATCATACACAGGGGGGGCGAACACCGGGGAGCTGTTTTTT. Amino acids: CASSLSYTGGANTGELFF.

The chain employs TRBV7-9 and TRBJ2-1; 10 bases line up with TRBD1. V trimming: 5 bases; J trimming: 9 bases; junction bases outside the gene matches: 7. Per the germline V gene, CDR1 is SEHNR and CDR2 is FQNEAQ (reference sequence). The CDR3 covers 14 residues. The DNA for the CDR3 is TGTGCCAGCAGCCCTGGACAGGGGGAGACTGAGCAGTTCTTC. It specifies CASSPGQGETEQFF.

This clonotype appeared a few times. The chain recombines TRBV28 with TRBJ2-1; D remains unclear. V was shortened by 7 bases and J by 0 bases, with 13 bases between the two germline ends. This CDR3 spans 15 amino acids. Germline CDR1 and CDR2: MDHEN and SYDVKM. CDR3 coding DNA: TGTGCCAGCAATCCCCACGCAGGCTCCTACAATGAGCAGTTCTTC. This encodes CASNPHAGSYNEQFF.

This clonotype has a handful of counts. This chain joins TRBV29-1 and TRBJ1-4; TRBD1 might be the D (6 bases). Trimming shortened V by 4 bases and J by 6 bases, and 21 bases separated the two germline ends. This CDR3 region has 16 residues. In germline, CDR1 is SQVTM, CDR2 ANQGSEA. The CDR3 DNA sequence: TGCAGCGTTGTAGAGGCACCGATGGGGGGCCATGAAAAACTGTTTTTT. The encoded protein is CSVVEAPMGGHEKLFF. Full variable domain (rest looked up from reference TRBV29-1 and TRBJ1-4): SAVISQKPSRDICQRGTSLTIQCQVDSQVTMMFWYRQQPGQSLTLIATANQGSEATYESGFVIDKFPISRPNLTFSTLTVSNMSPEDSSIYLCSVVEAPMGGHEKLFFGSGTQLSVL.

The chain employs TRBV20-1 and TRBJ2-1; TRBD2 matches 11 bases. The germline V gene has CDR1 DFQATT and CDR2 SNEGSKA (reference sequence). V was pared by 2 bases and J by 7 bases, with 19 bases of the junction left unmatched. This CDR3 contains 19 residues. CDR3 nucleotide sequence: TGCAGTGCTAGAACCGCAGGGGCCTTAGCGGGGGGGAGTGGTAATGAGCAGTTCTTC. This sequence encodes CSARTAGALAGGSGNEQFF.

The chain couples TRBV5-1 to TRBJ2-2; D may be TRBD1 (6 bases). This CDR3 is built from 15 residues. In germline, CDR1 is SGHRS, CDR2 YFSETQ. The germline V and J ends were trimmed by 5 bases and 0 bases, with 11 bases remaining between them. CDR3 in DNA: TGCGCCAGCAGAAAGGGGGATACGAACACCGGGGAGCTGTTTTTT. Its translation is CASRKGDTNTGELFF.

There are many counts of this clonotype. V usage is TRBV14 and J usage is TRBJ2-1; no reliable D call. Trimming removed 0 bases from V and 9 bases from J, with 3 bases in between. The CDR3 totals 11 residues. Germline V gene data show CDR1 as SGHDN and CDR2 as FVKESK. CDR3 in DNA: TGTGCCAGCAGCCAAGATGGTGAGCAGTTCTTC. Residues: CASSQDGEQFF.

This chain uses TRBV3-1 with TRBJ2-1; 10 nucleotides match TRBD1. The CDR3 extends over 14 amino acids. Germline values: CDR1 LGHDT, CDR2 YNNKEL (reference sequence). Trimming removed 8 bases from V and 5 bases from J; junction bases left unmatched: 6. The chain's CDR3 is CASSRQGANNEQFF. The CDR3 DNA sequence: TGTGCCAGCTCTAGACAGGGGGCCAACAATGAGCAGTTCTTC.

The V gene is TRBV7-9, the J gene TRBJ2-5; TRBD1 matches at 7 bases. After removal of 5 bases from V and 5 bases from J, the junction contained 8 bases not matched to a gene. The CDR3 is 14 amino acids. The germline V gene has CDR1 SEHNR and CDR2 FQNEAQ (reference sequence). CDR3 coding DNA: TGTGCCAGCAGCCCGGGACAGTCCAGGGAGACCCAGTACTTC. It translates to CASSPGQSRETQYF. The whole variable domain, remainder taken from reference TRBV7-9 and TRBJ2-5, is DTGVSQNPRHKITKRGQNVTFRCDPISEHNRLYWYRQTLGQGPEFLTYFQNEAQLEKSRLLSDRFSAERPKGSFSTLEIQRTEQGDSAMYLCASSPGQSRETQYFGPGTRLLVL.

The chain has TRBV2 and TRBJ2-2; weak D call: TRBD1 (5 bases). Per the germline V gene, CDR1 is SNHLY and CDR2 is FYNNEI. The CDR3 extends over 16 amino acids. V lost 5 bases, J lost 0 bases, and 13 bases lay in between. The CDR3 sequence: CASSPDRAPNTGELFF. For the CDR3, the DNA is TGTGCCAGCAGTCCTGACAGAGCCCCGAACACCGGGGAGCTGTTTTTT. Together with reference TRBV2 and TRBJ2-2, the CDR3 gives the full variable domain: EPEVTQTPSHQVTQMGQEVILRCVPISNHLYFYWYRQILGQKVEFLVSFYNNEISEKSEIFDDQFSVERPDGSNFTLKIRSTKLEDSAMYFCASSPDRAPNTGELFFGEGSRLTVL.

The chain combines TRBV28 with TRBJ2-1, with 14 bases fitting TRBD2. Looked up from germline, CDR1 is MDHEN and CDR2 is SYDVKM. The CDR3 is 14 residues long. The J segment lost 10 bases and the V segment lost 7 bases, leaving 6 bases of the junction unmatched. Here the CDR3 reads CASTRLAGGGEQFF. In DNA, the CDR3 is TGTGCCAGCACCCGACTAGCGGGAGGGGGCGAGCAGTTCTTC.

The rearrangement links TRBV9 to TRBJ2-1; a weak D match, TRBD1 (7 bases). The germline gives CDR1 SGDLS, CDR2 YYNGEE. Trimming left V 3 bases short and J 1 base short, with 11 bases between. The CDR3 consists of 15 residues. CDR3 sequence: CASSARGTSYNEQFF. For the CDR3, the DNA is TGTGCCAGCAGCGCCAGGGGGACTTCCTACAATGAGCAGTTCTTC.

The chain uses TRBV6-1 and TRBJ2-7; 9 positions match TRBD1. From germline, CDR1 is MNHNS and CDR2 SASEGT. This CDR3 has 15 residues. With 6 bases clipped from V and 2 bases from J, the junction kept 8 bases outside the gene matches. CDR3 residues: CASRITGTGTYEQYF. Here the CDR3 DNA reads TGTGCCAGCAGGATTACCGGGACAGGGACCTACGAGCAGTACTTC.

The CDR3 region is CASSFSSGFGEQFF. The CDR3 nucleotides read TGTGCCAGCAGTTTTTCGAGCGGCTTCGGTGAGCAGTTCTTC. The chain recombines TRBV12-3 or TRBV12-4 with TRBJ2-1, with D tentatively TRBD2 (5 bases). Deletions cut 3 bases from V and 9 bases from J, with 15 bases between. The length of the CDR3 is 14 residues.

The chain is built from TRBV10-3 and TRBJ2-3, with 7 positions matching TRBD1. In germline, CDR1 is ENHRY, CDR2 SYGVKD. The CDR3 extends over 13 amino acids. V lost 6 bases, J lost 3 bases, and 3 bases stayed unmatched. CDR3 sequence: CAIRGTETDTQYF. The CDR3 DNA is TGTGCCATCAGGGGGACAGAAACAGATACGCAGTATTTT.

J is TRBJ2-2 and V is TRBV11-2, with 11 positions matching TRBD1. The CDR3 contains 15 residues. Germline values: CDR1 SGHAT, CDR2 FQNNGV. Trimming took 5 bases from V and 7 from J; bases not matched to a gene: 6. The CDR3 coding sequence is TGTGCCAGCAGCCTGGGACAGGGGGTCAACGGGGAGCTGTTTTTT. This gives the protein CASSLGQGVNGELFF.

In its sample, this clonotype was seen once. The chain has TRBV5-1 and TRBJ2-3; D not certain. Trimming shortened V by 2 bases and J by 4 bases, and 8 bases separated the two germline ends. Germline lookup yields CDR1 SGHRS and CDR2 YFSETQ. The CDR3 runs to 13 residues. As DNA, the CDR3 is TGCGCCAGCAGCTTCAGGACCCCAGATACGCAGTATTTT. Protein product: CASSFRTPDTQYF.

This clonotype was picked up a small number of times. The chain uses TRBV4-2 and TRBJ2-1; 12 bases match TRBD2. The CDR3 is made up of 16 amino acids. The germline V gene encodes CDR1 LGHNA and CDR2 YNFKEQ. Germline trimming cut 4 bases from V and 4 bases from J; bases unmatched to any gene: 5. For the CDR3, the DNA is TGTGCCAGCAGCCCTATAGGACTAGCGGGGTACAATGAGCAGTTCTTC. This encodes CASSPIGLAGYNEQFF.

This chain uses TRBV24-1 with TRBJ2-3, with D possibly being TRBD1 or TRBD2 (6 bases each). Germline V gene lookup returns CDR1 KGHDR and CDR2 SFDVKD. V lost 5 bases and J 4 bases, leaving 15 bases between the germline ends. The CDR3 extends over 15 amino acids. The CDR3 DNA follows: TGTGCCACCAGTGCCGGGGGCATAATGGCAGATACGCAGTATTTT. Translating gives CATSAGGIMADTQYF.

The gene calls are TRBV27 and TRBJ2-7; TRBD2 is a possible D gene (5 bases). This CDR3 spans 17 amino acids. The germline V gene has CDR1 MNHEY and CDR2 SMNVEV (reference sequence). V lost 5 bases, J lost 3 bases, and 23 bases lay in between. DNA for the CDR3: TGTGCCAGCAGTCGAGGACCGGGTAGAGGGTCGGGCTACGAGCAGTACTTC. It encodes CASSRGPGRGSGYEQYF.